This entry concerns a single T cell receptor beta chain. These data come from a study of blood T cell repertoires in COVID-19. About the research overall: The United States, Italy and Spain provided the acute and convalescent COVID-19 samples. T cells, B-cell-depleted T cells, or PBMCs supplied cDNA or gDNA.

Original analysis: By means of reference gene primer amplification, nucleated cell counts were estimated. Profiling relied on immunoSEQ multiplex PCR, and the TCRdb table lists in-frame clones only, not all of them. V and J calls and clone size are copied from that table; D and trimming were computed from the DNA. This sample yields over 90,000 clones, of which around 87% are seen a single time; 15% to 20% belongs to the top ten. CDR1 is SGHRS, CDR2 YFSETQ, per germline. Trimming pared 4 bases from V and 3 bases from J, leaving 10 bases between. The CDR3 has 14 amino acids. Sequencing used peripheral blood. The V and J genes are TRBV5-1 and TRBJ1-4; D gene ambiguous. The sequence derives from a human donor in a cohort sampled during active COVID-19. As DNA, the CDR3 is TGCGCCAGCAGCGCGGGCGGAGCTAATGAAAAACTGTTTTTT. Its protein product is CASSAGGANEKLFF.